These T cell receptor beta chains were read from a single sample in a study of cytomegalovirus exposure and HLA in healthy donors. Only in-frame clones appear in the TCRdb table, and some are missing; sequencing was by immunoSEQ multiplex PCR. This sample contains 70,000 or so clones. Sequencing was done on a sample of PBMCs. The receptor set was obtained from a man aged 35 to 55 in good health and CMV-seronegative. CDR3s include the opening cysteine and the closing phenylalanine or tryptophan. The D gene is left open where the match is weak.

NA	TRBJ1-3	15	TRBV6-6	CASSTDSYSGNTIYF	TGTGCCAGCAGTACGGACAGCTACTCTGGAAACACCATATATTTT
TRBD2	TRBJ2-7	14	TRBV10-2	CASSEVAGDYEQYF	TGCGCCAGCAGTGAGGTAGCGGGAGATTACGAGCAGTACTTC
NA	TRBJ1-5	15	TRBV7-2	CASSFDRYSNQPQHF	TGTGCCAGCAGCTTCGACAGATATAGCAATCAGCCCCAGCATTTT
TRBD2	TRBJ2-1	18	TRBV19	CASPRTSVMLSSYNEQFF	TGTGCCAGCCCCAGGACTAGCGTTATGCTGAGCTCCTACAATGAGCAGTTCTTC
NA	TRBJ1-2	13	TRBV7-2	CASSLQEDYGYTF	TGTGCCAGCAGCTTACAGGAGGACTATGGCTACACCTTC
TRBD2	TRBJ2-5	16	TRBV25-1	CASSRRPAGATETQYF	TGTGCCAGCAGCCGTCGTCCAGCGGGGGCTACAGAGACCCAGTACTTC
NA	TRBJ2-7	15	TRBV5-1	CASSSISGYTYEQYF	TGCGCCAGCAGCTCGATTAGCGGTTATACCTACGAGCAGTACTTC
TRBD2	TRBJ2-1	19	TRBV7-9	CASSLGGGVRRSSYNEQFF	TGTGCCAGCAGCTTAGGGGGAGGGGTGAGGCGGAGCTCCTACAATGAGCAGTTCTTC
NA	TRBJ1-2	13	TRBV19	CASGTTPNYGYTF	TGTGCCAGTGGGACAACGCCGAACTATGGCTACACCTTC
NA	TRBJ1-3	19	TRBV4-1	CASSSGGMGGLLGGNTIYF	TGCGCCAGCAGCTCCGGCGGTATGGGCGGACTCTTGGGTGGAAACACCATATATTTT
TRBD1	TRBJ1-2	15	TRBV11-2	CASSLAQGANYGYTF	TGTGCCAGCAGCTTAGCTCAGGGGGCTAACTATGGCTACACCTTC
TRBD1	TRBJ1-1	15	TRBV28	CASSLVGQGARQAFF	TGTGCCAGCAGTTTAGTTGGACAGGGGGCCCGCCAGGCTTTCTTT
NA	TRBJ2-7	15	TRBV15	CATSRGAGLSYEQYF	TGTGCCACCAGCAGAGGAGCGGGCCTCTCCTACGAGCAGTACTTC
NA	TRBJ1-1	15	TRBV28	CASSLLTAMNTEAFF	TGTGCCAGCAGTTTATTGACAGCCATGAACACTGAAGCTTTCTTT
TRBD1	TRBJ1-1	14	TRBV10-3	CAIRAGQGRTEAFF	TGTGCCATCAGGGCAGGACAGGGCAGGACTGAAGCTTTCTTT
NA	TRBJ1-1	16	TRBV5-1	CASSFFRGAGETEAFF	TGCGCCAGCAGCTTCTTTCGGGGGGCCGGAGAAACTGAAGCTTTCTTT
TRBD1	TRBJ1-1	14	TRBV7-2	CASSSQGANTEAFF	TGTGCCAGCAGCTCACAGGGGGCGAACACTGAAGCTTTCTTT
TRBD2	TRBJ2-3	19	TRBV29-1	CSVEVTLAGGPDILGTQYF	TGCAGCGTTGAAGTAACGCTAGCGGGAGGGCCGGACATTTTAGGTACGCAGTATTTT
TRBD2	TRBJ2-3	19	TRBV28	CASSLWGGLAGDSTDTQYF	TGTGCCAGCAGTTTATGGGGGGGACTAGCGGGAGATAGCACAGATACGCAGTATTTT
NA	TRBJ2-1	16	TRBV7-6	CASSLAGGYRDNEQFF	TGTGCCAGCAGCTTAGCGGGGGGATATAGGGACAATGAGCAGTTCTTC
TRBD1	TRBJ2-5	13	TRBV5-4	CASSLVDRETQYF	TGTGCCAGCAGCTTGGTGGACAGGGAGACCCAGTACTTC
TRBD1	TRBJ1-1	14	TRBV6-5	CASRIDRANTEAFF	TGTGCCAGCAGAATAGACAGGGCGAACACTGAAGCTTTCTTT
TRBD1	TRBJ2-5	14	TRBV7-8	CASSPWTGRETQYF	TGTGCCAGCAGCCCGTGGACAGGGAGGGAGACCCAGTACTTC
NA	TRBJ2-7	16	TRBV6-5	CASSYDDLAPEAEQYF	TGTGCCAGCAGTTACGACGATTTGGCCCCCGAGGCCGAGCAGTACTTC
NA	TRBJ2-5	15	TRBV5-4	CASSLSFNGPTKQYF	TGTGCCAGCAGCTTGTCTTTTAATGGTCCTACGAAGCAGTACTTC
TRBD1	TRBJ2-3	18	TRBV9	CASSRQGALGRSTDTQYF	TGTGCCAGCAGTCGACAGGGGGCTCTCGGACGTAGCACAGATACGCAGTATTTT
TRBD1	TRBJ2-7	15	TRBV10-2	CASRDTGTASYEQYF	TGCGCCAGCAGAGATACCGGGACAGCCTCCTACGAGCAGTACTTC
TRBD1	TRBJ2-7	15	TRBV6-1	CASSEVLGGAYEQYF	TGTGCCAGCAGTGAAGTTTTAGGGGGCGCCTACGAGCAGTACTTC
TRBD1	TRBJ2-5	14	TRBV30	CAWNPGQGFSEQYF	TGTGCCTGGAACCCGGGACAGGGGTTCTCGGAGCAGTACTTC
NA	TRBJ1-1	15	TRBV4-1	CASSQLPRVDTEAFF	TGCGCCAGCAGCCAACTTCCACGGGTGGACACTGAAGCTTTCTTT
TRBD1	TRBJ1-1	15	TRBV14	CASSQYRGLRTEAFF	TGTGCCAGCAGCCAGTACAGGGGATTGAGGACTGAAGCTTTCTTT
TRBD2	TRBJ2-1	15	TRBV11-2	CASSLRLAGCNEQFF	TGTGCCAGCAGCTTACGGCTAGCGGGCTGCAATGAGCAGTTCTTC
TRBD1	TRBJ1-1	14	TRBV4-1	CASSQGDRSTEAFF	TGCGCCAGCAGCCAAGGGGACAGGTCCACTGAAGCTTTCTTT
NA	TRBJ2-1	9	TRBV5-7	CASPREQFF	TGTGCATCGCCCCGGGAGCAGTTCTTC
TRBD2	TRBJ2-7	17	TRBV5-4	CASSLGGASGRMNEQYF	TGTGCCAGCAGCTTGGGGGGTGCTAGCGGGAGGATGAACGAGCAGTACTTC
NA	TRBJ2-7	13	TRBV2	CASTGGGSYEQYF	TGTGCCAGCACGGGTGGAGGGTCTTACGAGCAGTACTTC
NA	TRBJ1-2	16	TRBV5-1	CASSPRPAAANYGYTF	TGCGCCAGCAGCCCCCGGCCCGCGGCAGCTAACTATGGCTACACCTTC
NA	TRBJ2-7	15	TRBV28	CASSLIRDIRYEQYF	TGTGCCAGCAGTTTAATCCGGGATATTAGGTACGAGCAGTACTTC
TRBD1	TRBJ2-7	13	TRBV19	CASGTGVPYEQYF	TGTGCCAGCGGGACAGGGGTGCCCTACGAGCAGTACTTC
NA	TRBJ1-2	14	TRBV30	CAAETGPRSYGYTF	TGTGCCGCAGAAACAGGACCACGGAGCTATGGCTACACCTTC
TRBD2	TRBJ2-3	16	TRBV6-6	CASSYSSGGAGDTQYF	TGTGCCAGCAGTTACTCGAGCGGGGGGGCCGGAGATACGCAGTATTTT
NA	TRBJ1-4	15	TRBV18	CASSPTGLGNEKLFF	TGTGCCAGCTCACCAACAGGGTTGGGGAATGAAAAACTGTTTTTT
NA	TRBJ1-2	17	TRBV7-9	CASSSQPTVVTYYGYTF	TGTGCCAGCAGCTCACAACCGACAGTAGTGACTTACTATGGCTACACCTTC
NA	TRBJ2-1	11	TRBV20-1	CSAPRGGEQFF	TGCAGTGCTCCGAGGGGGGGTGAGCAGTTCTTC
NA	TRBJ1-1	15	TRBV5-1	CASSHVDRMNTEAFF	TGCGCCAGCAGCCACGTCGACAGGATGAACACTGAAGCTTTCTTT
NA	TRBJ2-2	14	TRBV6-1	CASSAQGGTGELFF	TGTGCCAGCAGCGCCCAAGGGGGAACCGGGGAGCTGTTTTTT
TRBD1	TRBJ1-1	15	TRBV7-9	CASSFLGQGGTEAFF	TGTGCCAGCAGCTTTTTAGGACAGGGGGGGACTGAAGCTTTCTTT
TRBD1	TRBJ2-5	14	TRBV5-1	CASSHGTGEETQYF	TGCGCCAGCAGCCACGGGACAGGGGAAGAGACCCAGTACTTC
NA	TRBJ2-2	16	TRBV5-1	CASSLVGGGTAGELFF	TGCGCCAGCAGCTTGGTCGGCGGGGGCACGGCCGGGGAGCTGTTTTTT
TRBD2	TRBJ2-1	14	TRBV7-2	CASSLVGDTGTKFF	TGTGCCAGCAGCTTAGTAGGAGACACCGGGACTAAGTTCTTC
NA	TRBJ1-1	15	TRBV5-7	CASSLVGGPNTEAFF	TGTGCCAGCAGCTTGGTTGGAGGACCGAACACTGAAGCTTTCTTT
TRBD1	TRBJ2-2	17	TRBV10-3	CAISERTGAMNTGELFF	TGTGCCATCAGTGAGCGGACAGGGGCTATGAACACCGGGGAGCTGTTTTTT
NA	TRBJ2-1	15	TRBV11-3	CASSFSGSGVNEQFF	TGTGCCAGCAGCTTTAGCGGATCCGGGGTCAATGAGCAGTTCTTC